This TCR beta chain emerged from a study of T cell repertoires in cytomegalovirus infection (dated by TCRdb to between 2017 and 2020). At the level of the whole study: Alongside well-studied HLA-B-restricted epitopes, the peptide stimulations were aimed at recently identified HLA-C-restricted CMV epitopes, whose presentation resists viral immunomodulation. The HLA type of each donor mattered for the analysis, because public TCR beta signatures pointed to carriage of CMV infection along with the matching HLA type.

Turning to this clonotype: Its antigen target is currently unknown. No per-base quality is available; no much larger clone lies one base away.

From its cysteine to its phenylalanine, the CDR3 spans 15 amino acids. Left in the record is the CDR3 DNA by itself, 45 bases read in frame from the first base. V sheds 5 bases and J sheds 1 base, leaving 14 bases between their ends. The CDR1 and CDR2 encoded by the germline V gene (reference sequence) are LNHDA and SQIVND. General findings and caveats noted by the study authors: In both this cohort and an independent cohort of several hundred donors, the cumulative frequency of public TCR beta family members distinguished carriers of CMV infection plus the relevant HLA type. The ex vivo response was dominated by HLA-C-restricted CMV-specific TCR beta clonotypes, and the single most frequent clonotype in two of eight donors was supplied by these HLA-C-restricted clonotypes.

Sequenced using an Illumina HiSeq 1500. Using fastp at Q25 and MiXCR, TCRdb reprocessed the public reads and kept productive beta chains. One record per CDR3 amino acid sequence lists the most common genes and DNA. A total of roughly 500,000 distinct CDR3 sequences appear in this sample, approximately 42% of them only once. Together, the top ten hold about 39% of the sample. Read against the paper, the sample's treatment or condition label means: in vitro stimulation with specific CMV peptide epitopes to enrich CMV-specific T cells. The specimen comprised cultured PBMCs, sampled from culture after CMV antigen stimulation. The receptor comes from a human donor in good health (CMV status not recorded). Some clones in this sample may be carry-over from other donors' samples. The rearranged chain carries TRBV19 and TRBJ1-2, and TRBD1 may be the D gene, going by 6 matching bases. The nucleotide sequence is given as TGTGCCAGTAGTCCCCCGCAGGGGCTTAACTATGGCTACACCTTC. This translates into CASSPPQGLNYGYTF.